What follows are 2 T cell receptor beta chains derived from one specimen sequenced in a study of human T cells and chemical hapten exposure (dated by TCRdb to the early 2020s). Preparation of the library involved RACE. Sequencer: NextSeq 500. TCRdb took the public reads, trimmed them with fastp at Q25, ran MiXCR for clone calling and kept in-frame beta chains. When rows share a CDR3 protein, they turn into one entry using the most common DNA and genes. Recorded for this sample are 85,000 to 130,000 distinct CDR3 sequences; approximately 12% of them occurred a single time. Clones ranked in the top ten supply over 1.5% of the sample. Explained via the paper, the time point label denotes: pre-sensitization, week 0. The label giving this sample's treatment or condition can be read as: therapeutic diphenylcyclopropenone sensitization with weekly scalp DPC. Sequenced here: whole blood, sampled in connection with sensitization to the hapten diphenylcyclopropenone (DPC). The receptors originated from a woman in her 50s with alopecia areata. Some clones in this sample may be carry-over from other donors' samples.

This chain joins TRBV2 and TRBJ2-3; TRBD1 matches at 7 bases. V lost 10 bases, J lost 2 bases, and 12 bases stayed unmatched. This CDR3 is built from 15 residues. The germline V gene encodes CDR1 SNHLY and CDR2 FYNNEI. CDR3 in DNA: TGTGCCACTACGTGGGGACAGCTTAACACAGATACGCAGTATTTT. This gives the protein CATTWGQLNTDTQYF.

CDR3 protein: CASSLGGQTYNEQFF. The CDR3 nucleotides read TGTGCCAGCAGTTTGGGAGGACAGACCTACAATGAGCAGTTCTTC. The chain carries TRBV7-9 and TRBJ2-1, with D perhaps given as TRBD1 or TRBD2 (6 bases each). Trimming pared 6 bases from V and 2 bases from J, leaving 14 bases between. Germline CDR1 is SEHNR and CDR2 is FQNEAQ (reference sequence). The CDR3 runs to 15 residues.